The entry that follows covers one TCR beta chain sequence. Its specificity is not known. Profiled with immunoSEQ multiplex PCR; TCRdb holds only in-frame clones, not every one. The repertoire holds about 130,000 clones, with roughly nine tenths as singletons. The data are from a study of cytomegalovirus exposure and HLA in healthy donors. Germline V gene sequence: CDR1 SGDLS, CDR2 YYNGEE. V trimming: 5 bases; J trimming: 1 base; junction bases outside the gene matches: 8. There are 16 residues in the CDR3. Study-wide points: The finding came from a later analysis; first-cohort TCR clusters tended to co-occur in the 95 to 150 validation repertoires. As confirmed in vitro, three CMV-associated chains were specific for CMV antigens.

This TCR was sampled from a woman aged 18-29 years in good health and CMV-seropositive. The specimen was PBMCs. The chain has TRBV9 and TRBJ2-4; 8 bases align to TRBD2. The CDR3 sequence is CASSPGGANAKNIQYF. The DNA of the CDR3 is TGTGCCAGCAGTCCCGGGGGGGCAAATGCCAAAAACATTCAGTACTTC.